Below, 29 T cell receptor beta chains from the same sample are listed, as sequenced in a study of T cells in Graves' hyperthyroidism and ophthalmopathy. What was amplified from RNA transcripts were TCR beta CDR3 regions. With the HTBI primer set, the TCR CDR3 went through a first round of RT-PCR. Via MiXCR, TCRdb re-called the multiplex PCR reads, giving one row per CDR3 protein. The sample has some 700,000 distinct CDR3 sequences, roughly 17% seen once. Sequenced sample: blood. These receptor sequences come from a man in his fifties with Graves' hyperthyroidism.

Note on this clonotype: This may arise from a read error, as a much more abundant clone is one base away. The chain recombines TRBV7-3 with TRBJ1-1; D ambiguous. V was pared by 5 bases and J by 5 bases, with 12 bases between. The CDR3 covers 13 residues. Per the germline V gene, CDR1 is SGHTA and CDR2 is FQGTGA. The CDR3 reads CASSAGERTEAFF. For the CDR3, the DNA is TGTGCCAGCAGCGCCGGAGAGAGGACTGAAGCTTTCTTT. The whole variable domain, filled in from reference TRBV7-3 and TRBJ1-1, reads GAGVSQTPSNKVTEKGKYVELRCDPISGHTALYWYRQSLGQGPEFLIYFQGTGAADDSGLPNDRFFAVRPEGSVSTLKIQRTERGDSAVYLCASSAGERTEAFFGQGTRLTVV.

In its sample, this clonotype was seen once. The chain joins TRBV3-1 to TRBJ2-6; TRBD1 matches at 9 bases. The germline CDR1 and CDR2 sequences are LGHDT and YNNKEL (reference sequence). Trimming at V came to 5 bases and at J to 1 base, leaving 9 bases not matched to a gene. The CDR3 covers 18 residues. The CDR3 is CASSSRQGEWSGANVLTF. CDR3 nucleotide sequence: TGTGCCAGCAGCTCCCGACAGGGGGAGTGGTCTGGGGCCAACGTCCTGACTTTC.

The chain uses TRBV5-1 and TRBJ2-3; a weak D match, TRBD2 (6 bases). CDR3 length: 16 amino acids. Germline CDR1 SGHRS, CDR2 YFSETQ. Trimming removed 1 base at V and 2 bases at J, with 14 bases between. The chain's CDR3 is CASSLSNSGNTDTQYF. Written as DNA, the CDR3 is TGCGCCAGCAGCTTGTCGAATAGCGGAAACACAGATACGCAGTATTTT.

V and J are TRBV5-1 and TRBJ2-3, with 12 positions matching TRBD1. CDR3 length: 17 amino acids. Germline V gene lookup returns CDR1 SGHRS and CDR2 YFSETQ. V lost 3 bases to trimming and J lost 6 bases; unmatched junction nucleotides: 11. CDR3 bases: TGCGCCAGCAGCTATCGACCCGGGACAGGGGGCCTTGATACGCAGTATTTT. Protein sequence: CASSYRPGTGGLDTQYF.

The rearrangement links TRBV28 to TRBJ2-2; either TRBD1 or TRBD2 may fit D (6 bases each). V was shortened by 10 bases and J by 3 bases, with 15 bases between the two germline ends. The CDR3 is made up of 14 amino acids. Germline V CDR1 and CDR2: MDHEN, SYDVKM. This CDR3 reads CATQEGVYTGELFF. In DNA form, the CDR3 reads TGTGCCACCCAGGAGGGGGTATACACCGGGGAGCTGTTTTTT.

This clonotype was seen at least ten times. At one boundary the junction diverges from the germline segment, which might be a read error. V gene TRBV7-2 combines with J gene TRBJ2-1, with no clear D. The CDR3 spans 16 residues. Looked up from germline, CDR1 is SGHTA and CDR2 is FQGNSA. CDR3 coding DNA: TGCGCCAGCAGCTTAGAGGACGGAACATCCTACAATGAGCAGTTCTTC. It is translated as CASSLEDGTSYNEQFF.

The table lists this clonotype with a few counts. A much more abundant neighbour one base away suggests this may be a read error. The chain links TRBV12-3 or TRBV12-4 to TRBJ2-5; D might be TRBD2 (6 bases). V was trimmed by 5 bases and J by 7 bases, leaving 17 bases between them. This CDR3 is 14 amino acids long. CDR3 in amino acids: CASSAERWGGTQYF. The CDR3 DNA is TGTGCCAGCAGTGCGGAGAGGTGGGGAGGGACCCAGTACTTC.

In this sample, this clonotype turned up many times. The chain recombines TRBV7-6 with TRBJ2-5, with TRBD2 matching over 7 bases. The V gene end was trimmed by 5 bases and the J gene end by 9 bases; junction bases not matched to a gene: 9. The CDR3 runs to 13 residues. CDR1 and CDR2 from the germline V gene are SGHVS and FNYEAQ. CDR3 in amino acids: CASSPQAGLPQYF. The CDR3 nucleotides read TGTGCCAGCAGCCCACAAGCGGGACTTCCCCAGTACTTC.

This clonotype appeared many times. The chain uses TRBV6-1 and TRBJ2-7, with D possibly being TRBD1 (6 bases). The germline V and J ends were trimmed by 1 base and 4 bases, with 11 bases remaining between them. The CDR3 loop spans 14 amino acids. Per germline, CDR1 MNHNS and CDR2 SASEGT. In nucleotides, the CDR3 is TGTGCCAGCAGTGAAGTTGGGACAACTTACGAGCAGTACTTC. The encoded protein is CASSEVGTTYEQYF.

Comments on this clonotype: A much larger clone differs from this one at a single base, so this may be a read error. The V call is TRBV24-1, the J call TRBJ2-2; D is uncertain. The CDR3 runs 17 residues. The V gene lost 4 bases and the J gene lost 0 bases, with 14 bases spanning the gap. In germline, CDR1 is KGHDR, CDR2 SFDVKD. The CDR3 nucleotides are TGTGCCACCAGTGAGGGCCCCGGAGTCCCGAACACCGGGGAGCTGTTTTTT. Translated: CATSEGPGVPNTGELFF.

This clonotype was observed a few times. J is TRBJ2-7 and V is TRBV6-5; TRBD1 agrees at 10 bases. The CDR3 covers 16 residues. Germline CDR1 and CDR2: MNHEY and SVGAGI. V shed 4 bases and J 3 bases; nucleotides not matched to a gene: 9. The CDR3 spells CASSLRGTGVRYEQYF. The CDR3 DNA reads as TGTGCCAGCAGTTTGCGAGGGACAGGGGTCCGCTACGAGCAGTACTTC.

This clonotype was counted ten times or more. The rearrangement uses TRBV28 and TRBJ1-1; D not certain. The germline V and J ends were trimmed by 5 bases and 5 bases, with 15 bases remaining between them. CDR1 and CDR2 from the germline V gene are MDHEN and SYDVKM. CDR3 length: 14 residues. CDR3 in DNA: TGTGCCAGCAGTGCAGGTGGGATAGAAACTGAAGCTTTCTTT. Residues: CASSAGGIETEAFF.

This clonotype has ten or more counts. The chain employs TRBV3-1 and TRBJ1-2, with D tentatively TRBD1 (5 bases). Per germline, CDR1 LGHDT and CDR2 YNNKEL (reference sequence). Deletions cut 1 base from V and 14 bases from J, with 14 bases between. The CDR3 loop spans 12 amino acids. The CDR3, as DNA: TGTGCCAGCAGCCAAGCCGGTTTGAGGGGAACCTTC. It yields the protein CASSQAGLRGTF.

Only a few counts were recorded for this clonotype. The J gene is TRBJ2-5, the V gene TRBV29-1, with 7 bases that match TRBD1. In germline, CDR1 is SQVTM, CDR2 ANQGSEA. V gave up 7 bases and J gave up 2 bases; unmatched junction bases: 7. The CDR3 contains 13 residues. The CDR3 sequence is CSAGQDTQETQYF. The CDR3 DNA is TGCAGCGCAGGACAGGACACGCAAGAGACCCAGTACTTC.

The DNA of the CDR3 is TGTGCCAGCAGCCCCGGGCCGGGGCACTATGGCTACACCTTC. Encoded protein: CASSPGPGHYGYTF. V and J are TRBV7-6 and TRBJ1-2; D possibly corresponds to TRBD1 (5 bases). Trimming pared 5 bases from V and 3 bases from J, leaving 13 bases between. CDR3 length equals 14 residues. Germline lookup yields CDR1 SGHVS and CDR2 FNYEAQ.

In its sample, this clonotype was seen many times. The chain carries TRBV3-1 and TRBJ1-4; no firm D call. The germline gives CDR1 LGHDT, CDR2 YNNKEL (reference sequence). V was trimmed by 4 bases and J by 8 bases, leaving 17 bases between them. The CDR3 length is 15 residues. The CDR3, as DNA: TGTGCCAGCAGCCCCTCCATGAACGACGGGGAAAAACTGTTTTTT. Residues: CASSPSMNDGEKLFF. The whole variable domain, remainder taken from reference TRBV3-1 and TRBJ1-4, is DTAVSQTPKYLVTQMGNDKSIKCEQNLGHDTMYWYKQDSKKFLKIMFSYNNKELIINETVPNRFSPKSPDKAHLNLHINSLELGDSAVYFCASSPSMNDGEKLFFGSGTQLSVL.

This chain connects TRBV9 to TRBJ2-7; the D call may be TRBD1 or TRBD2 (5 bases each). The germline V gene encodes CDR1 SGDLS and CDR2 YYNGEE. Trimming removed 4 bases at V and 2 bases at J, with 13 bases between. CDR3 size: 14 residues. The chain's CDR3 is CASSPGDGTYEQYF. CDR3 coding DNA: TGTGCCAGCAGCCCCGGGGACGGGACCTACGAGCAGTACTTC.

The table lists this clonotype with a few counts. The CDR3 here is CASSPSSGSPETQYF. The CDR3 DNA reads TGTGCCAGTAGTCCATCTAGCGGGAGTCCAGAGACCCAGTACTTC. The rearrangement joins TRBV19 to TRBJ2-5; TRBD2 agrees at 10 bases. Germline V lookup: CDR1 LNHDA, CDR2 SQIVND (reference sequence). CDR3 size: 15 residues. The J segment lost 4 bases and the V segment lost 5 bases, leaving 7 bases of the junction unmatched. Together with reference TRBV19 and TRBJ2-5, the CDR3 gives the full variable domain: DGGITQSPKYLFRKEGQNVTLSCEQNLNHDAMYWYRQDPGQGLRLIYYSQIVNDFQKGDIAEGYSVSREKKESFPLTVTSAQKNPTAFYLCASSPSSGSPETQYFGPGTRLLVL.

This clonotype occurred many times. This chain joins TRBV28 and TRBJ2-7; 7 bases are a match to TRBD2. There are 13 residues in the CDR3. Unmatched junction bases numbered 8, after V lost 6 bases and J lost 6 bases. Germline assignment: CDR1 MDHEN and CDR2 SYDVKM. CDR3 nucleotides: TGTGCCAGCAGACACCGCAGGGAGGGCGAGCAGTACTTC. Residues: CASRHRREGEQYF. Supplemented by reference TRBV28 and TRBJ2-7, the full variable domain reads DVKVTQSSRYLVKRTGEKVFLECVQDMDHENMFWYRQDPGLGLRLIYFSYDVKMKEKGDIPEGYSVSREKKERFSLILESASTNQTSMYLCASRHRREGEQYFGPGTRLTVT.

There are many counts of this clonotype. The chain recombines TRBV11-2 with TRBJ2-1; TRBD2 might be the D (6 bases). Germline loops: CDR1 SGHAT, CDR2 FQNNGV. The V end lost 7 bases, the J end lost 4 bases, and 17 bases lay between the germline ends. CDR3 size: 15 residues. CDR3 loop: CASTSRRGDYNEQFF. In nucleotides, the CDR3 is TGTGCCAGCACCAGCCGGCGGGGAGATTACAATGAGCAGTTCTTC.

The V gene is TRBV19, the J gene TRBJ1-1, with 7 bases identical to TRBD1. The CDR3 runs 17 residues. CDR1 and CDR2 from the germline V gene are LNHDA and SQIVND (reference sequence). V shed 6 bases and J 0 bases; nucleotides not matched to a gene: 13. The DNA for the CDR3 is TGTGCCAGTAGCTGGGGCGGGACAGTTTTCATGAACACTGAAGCTTTCTTT. Translating gives CASSWGGTVFMNTEAFF.

The chain carries TRBV7-2 and TRBJ2-3; 10 bases match TRBD2. This CDR3 is built from 18 residues. Germline lookup yields CDR1 SGHTA and CDR2 FQGNSA. V trimming: 1 base; J trimming: 4 bases; junction bases outside the gene matches: 11. The CDR3 DNA sequence: TGTGCCAGCAGCTTAGGGACTAGCGGCTCTAGAAGGCCAGATACGCAGTATTTT. Protein sequence: CASSLGTSGSRRPDTQYF.

This clonotype showed up many times. V gene TRBV2 combines with J gene TRBJ1-2; TRBD1 is a possible D gene (5 bases). The V end lost 4 bases, the J end lost 7 bases, and 13 bases lay between the germline ends. Germline CDR1 and CDR2: SNHLY and FYNNEI. This CDR3 is built from 13 residues. This CDR3 is CASSGDRFSGYTF. In DNA form, the CDR3 reads TGTGCCAGCAGTGGGGACCGCTTTTCTGGCTACACCTTC.

V gene TRBV5-5 combines with J gene TRBJ2-1, with TRBD2 matching 7 bases. Germline trimming cut 2 bases from V and 7 bases from J; bases unmatched to any gene: 12. CDR3 length: 16 residues. Germline-derived CDR1 and CDR2 are SGHKS and YYEKEE (reference sequence). The CDR3 nucleotides read TGTGCCAGCAGCTTTCCTAGCGGTTATACTGGAAATGAGCAGTTCTTC. Residues: CASSFPSGYTGNEQFF.

This chain connects TRBV20-1 to TRBJ1-1, with 7 bases that match TRBD1. The CDR3 length is 13 residues. Per germline, CDR1 DFQATT and CDR2 SNEGSKA (reference sequence). V lost 5 bases to trimming and J lost 2 bases; unmatched junction nucleotides: 5. CDR3 coding DNA: TGCAGTGCTGAAGGGGGCCCTAACACTGAAGCTTTCTTT. This gives the protein CSAEGGPNTEAFF.

This clonotype was recorded many times. The V and J genes are TRBV20-1 and TRBJ2-1, with D possibly TRBD1 on 6 matching bases. Germline CDR1 and CDR2: DFQATT and SNEGSKA (reference sequence). CDR3 length: 13 amino acids. Trimming cost V 4 bases and J 3 bases, with 10 bases left between them. The CDR3: CSATTGNYNEQFF. CDR3 bases: TGCAGTGCTACTACAGGGAACTACAATGAGCAGTTCTTC.

The chain joins TRBV10-1 to TRBJ2-3; TRBD1 matches at 10 bases. Germline CDR1 reads WNHNN; CDR2 reads SYGVQD (reference sequence). V trimming: 4 bases; J trimming: 13 bases; junction bases outside the gene matches: 2. This CDR3 region has 11 residues. This CDR3 reads CASSGGQGEYF. As DNA, the CDR3 is TGCGCCAGCAGTGGTGGACAGGGGGAGTATTTT.

This clonotype was seen repeatedly, ten times or more. This chain connects TRBV28 to TRBJ2-5; the match to TRBD1 covers 10 bases. Germline CDR1 reads MDHEN; CDR2 reads SYDVKM. The length of the CDR3 is 13 residues. V dropped 6 bases and J dropped 5; count of bases not matched to a gene: 3. The CDR3, as DNA: TGTGCCAGCAGCGGGACAGGGGTCGAGACCCAGTACTTC. It encodes CASSGTGVETQYF.

This clonotype has a count of ten or more. The genes are TRBV7-9 and TRBJ1-1, with D hard to call. The CDR3 covers 14 residues. Germline CDR1 is SEHNR and CDR2 is FQNEAQ (reference sequence). V gave up 3 bases and J gave up 7 bases, with 15 bases separating them. The CDR3 bases are TGTGCCAGCAGCTTCGACACAAGGGCGAGTGAAGCTTTCTTT. It is translated as CASSFDTRASEAFF.